This TCR beta chain was profiled in a study of shared clonotypes between healthy human individuals. Across the whole study: Aged 18 to 49, the donors were two women and a few men. The study, taken as a whole, reports: Sequencing depth was a factor that was expected to affect clonotype sharing among donors. Compared with memory subsets, naive subsets generally had larger estimated richness.

The CDR3 has 12 residues. Germline lookup yields CDR1 MDHEN and CDR2 SYDVKM. V lost 4 bases, J lost 8 bases, and 11 bases lay in between. This clone was detected once. Its antigen is not known. Each replicate PCR on the sorted subsets used roughly 200 ng DNA (around 31,000 T cell genomes). TCRdb's copy holds only in-frame clones and misses some; the assay was immunoSEQ multiplex PCR. The data hold 2 million to 2.5 million clones, with approximately 96% observed a single time. The rearrangement joins TRBV28 to TRBJ1-1; D might be TRBD1 (6 bases). Specimen: naive CD4+ T cells sorted from blood. Stated subset: CD45RA+ positively selected. The TCR sequence derives from a man between 18 and 35 years old in good health. The CDR3 DNA follows: TGTGCCAGCAGTTATTACAGGGCCGAAGCTTTCTTT. This sequence encodes CASSYYRAEAFF.